This is a list of T cell receptor beta chains from one sample in a study of blood T cell dynamics during melanoma immunotherapy. Using immunoSEQ multiplex PCR, the repertoire was profiled, and TCRdb retains in-frame clones only, with some absent. The data contain 4,300 or so clones, around 80% of them singletons. The sample consisted of blood, taken from a patient treated with checkpoint blockade. The source of these receptors is a human donor with melanoma. Both conserved end residues are part of each CDR3. A D gene is named only where the DNA matches it firmly. Part of the rows lack a size; the others show once, few, many or a class for expanded clones.

V gene	D gene	clone size	J gene	CDR3 protein	CDR3 DNA
TRBV19	NA	NA	TRBJ2-6	CASTLGPGANVLTF	TGTGCCAGTACGTTAGGGCCTGGGGCCAACGTCCTGACTTTC
TRBV6-6	TRBD1	NA	TRBJ1-4	CASSYRGLNEKLFF	TGTGCCAGCAGTTACAGGGGGCTTAATGAAAAACTGTTTTTT
TRBV5-1	NA	NA	TRBJ1-1	CASSLEQPNTEAFF	TGCGCCAGCAGCTTGGAGCAGCCGAACACTGAAGCTTTCTTT
TRBV4-3	TRBD1	NA	TRBJ1-4	CASSQVGRGRTNEKLFF	TGCGCCAGCAGCCAAGTAGGCAGGGGGCGAACTAATGAAAAACTGTTTTTT
TRBV5-1	TRBD2	NA	TRBJ2-7	CASSLAILAGTSYEQYF	TGCGCCAGCAGCTTGGCTATACTAGCGGGTACCTCCTACGAGCAGTACTTC
TRBV1	NA	NA	TRBJ1-1	CTSSLSRGPWSEAFF	TGCACCAGCAGCCTTTCACGGGGTCCGTGGTCTGAAGCTTTCTTT
TRBV12-5	TRBD1	NA	TRBJ1-5	CASGLVVTGRNQPQHF	TGTGCTAGTGGTTTGGTCGTGACAGGGCGGAATCAGCCCCAGCATTTT
TRBV2	TRBD1	NA	TRBJ1-1	CASSEQGVTEAFF	TGTGCCAGCAGTGAACAGGGGGTTACTGAAGCTTTCTTT
TRBV19	NA	NA	TRBJ2-7	CASSIEGHTAYEQYF	TGTGCCAGTAGTATTGAGGGACATACGGCCTACGAGCAGTACTTC
TRBV7-9	NA	NA	TRBJ2-7	CASSLLGREGELYEQYF	TGTGCCAGCAGCTTGCTCGGTCGGGAAGGTGAACTTTACGAGCAGTACTTC
TRBV18	NA	NA	TRBJ1-3	CASSPRGDGNTIYF	TGTGCCAGCTCACCAAGAGGGGATGGAAACACCATATATTTT
TRBV7-2	NA	NA	TRBJ1-2	CASSSGRGPGGYTF	TGTGCCAGCAGCTCGGGCCGGGGACCGGGAGGCTACACCTTC
TRBV19	NA	NA	TRBJ2-3	CASSMYDTQYF	TGTGCCAGTAGTATGTATGATACGCAGTATTTT
TRBV5-5	NA	NA	TRBJ1-1	CASSQTSGAAEAFF	TGTGCCAGCAGCCAGACCTCAGGGGCGGCTGAAGCTTTCTTT
TRBV10-3	NA	NA	TRBJ1-4	CAISEQGNENEKLFF	TGTGCCATCAGTGAGCAGGGCAACGAGAATGAAAAACTGTTTTTT
TRBV4-3	TRBD1	NA	TRBJ1-1	CASSLGQGVTEAFF	TGCGCCAGCAGCCTGGGACAGGGGGTGACTGAAGCTTTCTTT
TRBV19	NA	NA	TRBJ1-1	CASKRGSMNTEAFF	TGTGCCAGTAAGAGGGGCAGCATGAACACTGAAGCTTTCTTT
TRBV19	NA	NA	TRBJ1-2	CASRSGVLNYGYTF	TGTGCCAGTAGAAGTGGGGTTCTAAACTATGGCTACACCTTC
TRBV6-5	NA	NA	TRBJ1-2	CASSQGNSNYGYTF	TGTGCCAGCAGTCAGGGGAATTCTAACTATGGCTACACCTTC
TRBV7-2	NA	NA	TRBJ1-5	CASSTRTVGANQPQHF	TGTGCCAGCAGCACCCGGACAGTGGGGGCCAATCAGCCCCAGCATTTT
TRBV2	TRBD1	once	TRBJ1-2	CASDRDRGLNGYTF	TGTGCCAGCGACCGGGACAGGGGGCTGAATGGCTACACCTTC
TRBV7-9	NA	NA	TRBJ1-2	CASSLSGSYGYTF	TGTGCCAGCAGCTTATCAGGGAGCTATGGCTACACCTTC
TRBV13	NA	NA	TRBJ2-7	CASSLGYYEQYF	TGTGCCAGCAGCTTGGGTTATTACGAGCAGTACTTC
TRBV5-8	NA	NA	TRBJ2-7	CASSPGQVVYEQYF	TGTGCCAGCAGCCCCGGCCAGGTAGTCTACGAGCAGTACTTC
TRBV7-2	NA	NA	TRBJ2-7	CASSLAGAGTVYEQYF	TGTGCCAGCAGCTTAGCAGGAGCAGGGACTGTGTACGAGCAGTACTTC
TRBV19	NA	NA	TRBJ1-1	CASSIRRGLNTEAFF	TGTGCCAGTAGTATAAGGAGGGGACTGAACACTGAAGCTTTCTTT
TRBV6-5	NA	NA	TRBJ1-2	CASSYSRTGGGYGYTF	TGTGCCAGCAGTTACTCGAGGACGGGGGGAGGATATGGCTACACCTTC
TRBV7-9	TRBD1	once	TRBJ1-2	CASSQQAGTGEVGGYTF	TGTGCCAGCAGTCAACAGGCGGGGACAGGGGAGGTTGGAGGCTACACCTTC